This T cell receptor beta chain was documented in a study of blood T cell repertoires in COVID-19. Looking at the study overall: The United States, Italy and Spain supplied acute and convalescent COVID-19 samples. The cDNA or gDNA used as material had been derived from T cells, B-cell-depleted T cells, or PBMCs.

This clone came up once. Profiled with immunoSEQ multiplex PCR; TCRdb holds only in-frame clones, not every one. The data show about 65,000 clones, with roughly four fifths seen just once and more than 12% held by the top ten. This clonotype was sampled from an elderly man with acute or convalescent COVID-19. Material for sequencing was peripheral blood.

The CDR3 coding sequence is TGTGCCAGCAGTTTGGACAGAATCAATCAGCCCCAGCATTTT. This translates into CASSLDRINQPQHF. The rearrangement links TRBV6-5 to TRBJ1-5, with D perhaps matching TRBD1 (6 bases). CDR3 size: 14 residues. Germline assignment: CDR1 MNHEY and CDR2 SVGAGI. The V gene lost 4 bases and the J gene lost 3 bases, with 10 bases spanning the gap.